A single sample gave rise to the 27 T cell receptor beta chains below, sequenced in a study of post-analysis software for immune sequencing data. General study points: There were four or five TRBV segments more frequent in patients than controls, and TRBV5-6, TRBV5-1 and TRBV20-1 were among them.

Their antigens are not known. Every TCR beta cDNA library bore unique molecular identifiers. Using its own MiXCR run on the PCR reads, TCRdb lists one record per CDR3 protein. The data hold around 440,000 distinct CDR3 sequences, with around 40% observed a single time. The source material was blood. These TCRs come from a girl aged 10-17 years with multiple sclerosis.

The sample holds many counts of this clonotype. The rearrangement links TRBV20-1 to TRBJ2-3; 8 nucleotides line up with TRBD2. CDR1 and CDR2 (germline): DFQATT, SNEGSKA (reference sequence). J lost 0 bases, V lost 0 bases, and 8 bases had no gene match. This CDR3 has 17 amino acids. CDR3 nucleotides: TGCAGTGCTAGAGATTTTAGACTAGCGACCAGCACAGATACGCAGTATTTT. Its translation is CSARDFRLATSTDTQYF.

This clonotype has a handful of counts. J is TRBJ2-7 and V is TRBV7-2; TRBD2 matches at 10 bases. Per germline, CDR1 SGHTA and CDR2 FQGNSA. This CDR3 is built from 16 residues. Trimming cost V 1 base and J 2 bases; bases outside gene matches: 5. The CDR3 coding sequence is TGTGCCAGCAGCTTAGAAGGGACTAGCGTCACCTACGAGCAGTACTTC. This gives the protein CASSLEGTSVTYEQYF.

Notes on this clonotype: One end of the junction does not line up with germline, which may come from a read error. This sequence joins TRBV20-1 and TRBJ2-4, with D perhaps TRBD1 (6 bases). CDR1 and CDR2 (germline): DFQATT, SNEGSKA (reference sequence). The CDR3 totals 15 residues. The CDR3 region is CGASSQGLAKNIQYF. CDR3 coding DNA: TGCGGTGCTAGTAGTCAGGGGCTAGCCAAAAACATTCAGTACTTC.

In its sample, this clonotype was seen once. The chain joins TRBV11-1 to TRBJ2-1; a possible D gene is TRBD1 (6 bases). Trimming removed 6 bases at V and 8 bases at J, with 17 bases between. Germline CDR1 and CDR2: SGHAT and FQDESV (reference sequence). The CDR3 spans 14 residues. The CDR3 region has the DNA TGTGCCAGCAGACATAGGACAGCCACTGATGAGCAGTTCTTC. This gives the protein CASRHRTATDEQFF.

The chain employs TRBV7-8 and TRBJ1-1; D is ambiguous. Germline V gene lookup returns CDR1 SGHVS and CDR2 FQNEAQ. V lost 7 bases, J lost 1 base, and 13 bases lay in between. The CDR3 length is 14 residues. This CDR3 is CASIPLGSNTEAFF. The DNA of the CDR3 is TGTGCCAGCATCCCTCTGGGGTCGAACACTGAAGCTTTCTTT.

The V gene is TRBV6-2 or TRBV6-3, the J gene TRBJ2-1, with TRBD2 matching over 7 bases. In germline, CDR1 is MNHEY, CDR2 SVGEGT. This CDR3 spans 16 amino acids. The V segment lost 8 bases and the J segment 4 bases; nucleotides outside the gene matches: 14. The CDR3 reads CASQTRRAGTYNEQFF. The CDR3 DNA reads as TGTGCCAGCCAAACTCGGAGAGCGGGGACTTACAATGAGCAGTTCTTC.

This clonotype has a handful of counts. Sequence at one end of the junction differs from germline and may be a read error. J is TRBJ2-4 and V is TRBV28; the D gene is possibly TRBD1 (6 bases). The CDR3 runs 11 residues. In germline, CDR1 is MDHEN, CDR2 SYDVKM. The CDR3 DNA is TGTGCCAGCAGTCGCCGGGACATACAGTACTTC. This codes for CASSRRDIQYF.

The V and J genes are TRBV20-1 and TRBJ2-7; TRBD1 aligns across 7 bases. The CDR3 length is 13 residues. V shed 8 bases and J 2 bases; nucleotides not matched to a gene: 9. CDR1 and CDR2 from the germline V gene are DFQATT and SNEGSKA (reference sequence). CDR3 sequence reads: CSPKGDRAYEQYF. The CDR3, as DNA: TGCAGTCCAAAGGGGGACAGAGCCTACGAGCAGTACTTC.

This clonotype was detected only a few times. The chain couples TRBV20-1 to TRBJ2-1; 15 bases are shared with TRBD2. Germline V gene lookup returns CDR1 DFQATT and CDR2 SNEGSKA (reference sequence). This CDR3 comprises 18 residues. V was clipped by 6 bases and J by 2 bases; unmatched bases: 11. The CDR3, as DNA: TGCAGTGCCACATATAGGACTAGCGGGAGGGGAACCTACAATGAGCAGTTCTTC. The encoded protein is CSATYRTSGRGTYNEQFF.

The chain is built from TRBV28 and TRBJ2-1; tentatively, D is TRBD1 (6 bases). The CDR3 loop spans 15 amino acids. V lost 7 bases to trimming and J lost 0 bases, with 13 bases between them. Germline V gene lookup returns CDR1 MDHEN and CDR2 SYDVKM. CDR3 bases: TGTGCCAGCACCCTGGACAGTAGCTCCTACAATGAGCAGTTCTTC. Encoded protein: CASTLDSSSYNEQFF.

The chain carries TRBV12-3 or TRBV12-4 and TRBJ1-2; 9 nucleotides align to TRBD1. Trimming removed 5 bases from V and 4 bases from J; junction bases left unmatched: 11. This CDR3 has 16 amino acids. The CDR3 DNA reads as TGTGCCAGCAGTACGGGACAGGGATCGGGTGGCTATGGCTACACCTTC. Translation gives CASSTGQGSGGYGYTF.

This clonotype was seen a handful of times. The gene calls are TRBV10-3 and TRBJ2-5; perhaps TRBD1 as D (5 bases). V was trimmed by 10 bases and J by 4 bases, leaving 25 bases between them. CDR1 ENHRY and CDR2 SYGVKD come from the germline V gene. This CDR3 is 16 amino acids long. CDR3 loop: CATHKVRAQDRETQYF. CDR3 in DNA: TGTGCCACGCATAAGGTCCGGGCCCAAGACAGAGAGACCCAGTACTTC.

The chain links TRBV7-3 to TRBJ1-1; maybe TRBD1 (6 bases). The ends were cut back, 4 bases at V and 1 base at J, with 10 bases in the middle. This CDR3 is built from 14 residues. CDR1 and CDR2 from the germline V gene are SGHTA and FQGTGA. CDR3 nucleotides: TGTGCCAGCAGCTCTCCAGGGGAGAACACTGAAGCTTTCTTT. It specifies CASSSPGENTEAFF. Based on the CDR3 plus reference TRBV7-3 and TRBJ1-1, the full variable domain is GAGVSQTPSNKVTEKGKYVELRCDPISGHTALYWYRQSLGQGPEFLIYFQGTGAADDSGLPNDRFFAVRPEGSVSTLKIQRTERGDSAVYLCASSSPGENTEAFFGQGTRLTVV.

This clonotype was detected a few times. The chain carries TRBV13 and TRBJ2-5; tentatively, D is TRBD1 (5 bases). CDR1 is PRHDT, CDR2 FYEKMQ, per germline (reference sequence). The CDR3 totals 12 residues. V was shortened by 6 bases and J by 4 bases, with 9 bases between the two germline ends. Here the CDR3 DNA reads TGTGCCAGCAGTGACGACAGAGAGACCCAGTACTTC. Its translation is CASSDDRETQYF.

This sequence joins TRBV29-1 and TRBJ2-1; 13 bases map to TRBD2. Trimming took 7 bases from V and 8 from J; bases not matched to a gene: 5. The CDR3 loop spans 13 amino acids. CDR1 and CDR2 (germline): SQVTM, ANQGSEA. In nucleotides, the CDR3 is TGCAGCGCCTGGACTAGCGGGAGCTATGAGCAGTTCTTC. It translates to CSAWTSGSYEQFF.

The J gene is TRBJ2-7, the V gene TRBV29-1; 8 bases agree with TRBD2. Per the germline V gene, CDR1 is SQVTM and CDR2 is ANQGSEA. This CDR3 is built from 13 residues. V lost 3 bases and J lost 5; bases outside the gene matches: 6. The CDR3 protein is CSVDGVREDEQYF. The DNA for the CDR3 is TGCAGCGTTGACGGTGTGCGGGAGGACGAGCAGTACTTC.

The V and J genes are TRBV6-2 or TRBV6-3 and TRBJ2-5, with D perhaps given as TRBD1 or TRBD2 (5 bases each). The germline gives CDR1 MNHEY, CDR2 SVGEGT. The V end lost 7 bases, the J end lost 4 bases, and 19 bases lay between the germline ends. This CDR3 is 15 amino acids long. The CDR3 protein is CASTLGTPEGETQYF. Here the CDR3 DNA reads TGTGCCAGCACTCTAGGGACGCCAGAAGGAGAGACCCAGTACTTC.

CDR3 nucleotides: TGTGCCATCAAACTAGCGGGAGTGGAGGTGCAGTTCTTC. Its translation: CAIKLAGVEVQFF. V and J are TRBV10-3 and TRBJ2-1, with 11 bases lining up with TRBD2. J was trimmed by 12 bases and V by 7 bases; bases with no gene match: 8. Germline loops: CDR1 ENHRY, CDR2 SYGVKD. The CDR3 covers 13 residues.

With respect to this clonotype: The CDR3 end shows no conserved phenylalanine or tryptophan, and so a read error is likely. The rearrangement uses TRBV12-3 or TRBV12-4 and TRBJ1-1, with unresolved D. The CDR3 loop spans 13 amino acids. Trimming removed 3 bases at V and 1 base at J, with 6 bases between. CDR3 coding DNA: TGTGCCAGCAGTTTCGCCCAGAACACTGAAGCTTTCTGT. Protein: CASSFAQNTEAFC.

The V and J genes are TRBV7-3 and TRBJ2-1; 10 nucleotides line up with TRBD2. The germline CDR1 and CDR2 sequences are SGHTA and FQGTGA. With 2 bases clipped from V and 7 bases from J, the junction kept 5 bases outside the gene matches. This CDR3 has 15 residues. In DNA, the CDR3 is TGTGCCAGCAGCTTAGGGGGTAGCGGGAGGAATGAGCAGTTCTTC. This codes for CASSLGGSGRNEQFF.

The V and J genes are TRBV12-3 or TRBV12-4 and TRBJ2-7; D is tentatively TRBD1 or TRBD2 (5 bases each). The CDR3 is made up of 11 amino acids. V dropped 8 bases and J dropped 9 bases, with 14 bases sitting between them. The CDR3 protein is CASGWGRRQYF. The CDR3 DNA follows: TGTGCCAGCGGGTGGGGACGACGGCAGTACTTC.

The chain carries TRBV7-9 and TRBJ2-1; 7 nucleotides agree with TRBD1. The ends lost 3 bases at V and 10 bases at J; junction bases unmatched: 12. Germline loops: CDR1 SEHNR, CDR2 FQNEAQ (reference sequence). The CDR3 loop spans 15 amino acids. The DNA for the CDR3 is TGTGCCAGCAGCTTGGGACAGCTCGAGGGGGACGAGCAGTTCTTC. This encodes CASSLGQLEGDEQFF.

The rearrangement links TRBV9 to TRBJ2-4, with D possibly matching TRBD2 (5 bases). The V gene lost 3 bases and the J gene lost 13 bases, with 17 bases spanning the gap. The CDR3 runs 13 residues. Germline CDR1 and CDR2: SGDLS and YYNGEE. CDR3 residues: CASSGRASWEQYF. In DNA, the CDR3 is TGTGCCAGCAGCGGCCGGGCCAGTTGGGAGCAGTACTTC.

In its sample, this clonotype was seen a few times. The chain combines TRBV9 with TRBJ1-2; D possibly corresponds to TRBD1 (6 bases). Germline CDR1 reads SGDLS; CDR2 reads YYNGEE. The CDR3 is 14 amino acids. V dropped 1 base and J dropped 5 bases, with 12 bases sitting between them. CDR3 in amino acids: CASSVTGAKYGYTF. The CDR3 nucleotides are TGTGCCAGCAGCGTAACGGGGGCGAAGTATGGCTACACCTTC. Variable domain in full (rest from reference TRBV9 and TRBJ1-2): DSGVTQTPKHLITATGQRVTLRCSPRSGDLSVYWYQQSLDQGLQFLIQYYNGEERAKGNILERFSAQQFPDLHSELNLSSLELGDSALYFCASSVTGAKYGYTFGSGTRLTVV.

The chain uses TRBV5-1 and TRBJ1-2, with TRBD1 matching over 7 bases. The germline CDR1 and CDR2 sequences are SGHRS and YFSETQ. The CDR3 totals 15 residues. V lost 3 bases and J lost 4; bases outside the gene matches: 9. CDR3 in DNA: TGCGCCAGCAGCTCGACCGCACAGGGGATCTATGGCTACACCTTC. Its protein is CASSSTAQGIYGYTF.

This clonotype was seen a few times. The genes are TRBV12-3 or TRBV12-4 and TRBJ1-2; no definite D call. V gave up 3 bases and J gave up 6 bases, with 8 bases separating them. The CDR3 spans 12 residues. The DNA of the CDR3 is TGTGCCAGCAGTTTGAGTCATAATGGCTACACCTTC. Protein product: CASSLSHNGYTF.

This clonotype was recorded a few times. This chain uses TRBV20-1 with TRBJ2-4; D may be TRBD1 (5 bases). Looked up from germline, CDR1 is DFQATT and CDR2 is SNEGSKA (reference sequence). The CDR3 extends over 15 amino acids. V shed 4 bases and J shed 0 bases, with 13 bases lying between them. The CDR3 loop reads CSATLRQLAKNIQYF. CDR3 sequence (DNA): TGCAGTGCTACTCTTCGACAGCTAGCCAAAAACATTCAGTACTTC.